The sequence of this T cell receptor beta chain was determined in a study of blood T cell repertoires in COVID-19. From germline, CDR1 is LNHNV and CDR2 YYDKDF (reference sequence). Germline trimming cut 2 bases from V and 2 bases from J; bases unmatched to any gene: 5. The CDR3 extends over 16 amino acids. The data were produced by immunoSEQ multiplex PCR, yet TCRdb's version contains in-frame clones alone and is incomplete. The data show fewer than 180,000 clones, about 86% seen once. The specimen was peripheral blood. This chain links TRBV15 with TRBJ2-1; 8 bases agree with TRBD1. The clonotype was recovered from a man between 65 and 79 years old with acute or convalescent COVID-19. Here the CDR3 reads CATSRTTGAAYNEQFF. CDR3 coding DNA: TGTGCCACCAGCAGAACGACAGGGGCTGCCTACAATGAGCAGTTCTTC.